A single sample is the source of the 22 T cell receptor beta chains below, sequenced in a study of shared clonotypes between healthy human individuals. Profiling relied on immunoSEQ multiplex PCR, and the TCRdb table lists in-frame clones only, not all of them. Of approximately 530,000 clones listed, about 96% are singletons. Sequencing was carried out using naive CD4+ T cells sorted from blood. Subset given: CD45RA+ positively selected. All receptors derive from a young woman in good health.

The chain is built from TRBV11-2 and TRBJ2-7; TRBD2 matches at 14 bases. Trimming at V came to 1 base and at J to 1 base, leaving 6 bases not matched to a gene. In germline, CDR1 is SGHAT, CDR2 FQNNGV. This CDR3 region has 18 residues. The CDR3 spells CASSLAGLAGGSSYEQYF. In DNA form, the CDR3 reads TGTGCCAGCAGCTTAGCTGGACTAGCGGGAGGCTCATCCTACGAGCAGTACTTC.

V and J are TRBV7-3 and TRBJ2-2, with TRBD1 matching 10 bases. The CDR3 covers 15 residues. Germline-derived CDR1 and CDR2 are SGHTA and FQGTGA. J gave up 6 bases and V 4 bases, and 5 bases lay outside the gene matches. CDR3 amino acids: CASSWTGGFPGELFF. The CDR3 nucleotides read TGTGCCAGCAGCTGGACAGGGGGGTTCCCCGGGGAGCTGTTTTTT.

CDR3 DNA sequence: TGCGCCAGCAGCCAAGGGGGGGGAGATAATTCACCCCTCCACTTT. It codes for CASSQGGGDNSPLHF. The chain joins TRBV4-1 to TRBJ1-6; maybe TRBD1 (5 bases). This CDR3 has 15 amino acids. Trimming took 1 base from V and 5 from J, leaving 9 bases between them. Germline CDR1 reads MGHRA; CDR2 reads YSYEKL.

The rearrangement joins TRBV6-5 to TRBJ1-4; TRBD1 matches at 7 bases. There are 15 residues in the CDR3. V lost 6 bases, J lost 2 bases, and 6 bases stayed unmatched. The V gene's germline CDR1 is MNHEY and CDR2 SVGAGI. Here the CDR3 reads CASRASGGTNEKLFF. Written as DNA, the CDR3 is TGTGCCAGCAGAGCGTCAGGGGGGACTAATGAAAAACTGTTTTTT.

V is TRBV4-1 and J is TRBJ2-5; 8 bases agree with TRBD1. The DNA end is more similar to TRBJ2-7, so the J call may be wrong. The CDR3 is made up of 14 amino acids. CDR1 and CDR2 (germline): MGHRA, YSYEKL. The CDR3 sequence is CASSQQGAWGEQYF. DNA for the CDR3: TGCGCCAGCAGCCAACAGGGGGCTTGGGGCGAGCAGTACTTC.

CDR3 DNA sequence: TGTGCCAGCAGTTTGTCCCACTCAGGGGGCGCCGGGGAGCTGTTTTTT. Protein product: CASSLSHSGGAGELFF. The V gene is TRBV28, the J gene TRBJ2-2, with 8 bases matching TRBD1. The V gene's germline CDR1 is MDHEN and CDR2 SYDVKM. Trimming removed 3 bases from V and 6 bases from J; junction bases left unmatched: 9. The CDR3 loop spans 16 amino acids.

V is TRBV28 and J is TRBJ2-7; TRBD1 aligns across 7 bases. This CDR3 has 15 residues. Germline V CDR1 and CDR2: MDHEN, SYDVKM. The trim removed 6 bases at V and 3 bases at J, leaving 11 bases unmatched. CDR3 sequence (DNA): TGTGCCAGCAGACAATCCGGGACAGCTTTCTACGAGCAGTACTTC. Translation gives CASRQSGTAFYEQYF.

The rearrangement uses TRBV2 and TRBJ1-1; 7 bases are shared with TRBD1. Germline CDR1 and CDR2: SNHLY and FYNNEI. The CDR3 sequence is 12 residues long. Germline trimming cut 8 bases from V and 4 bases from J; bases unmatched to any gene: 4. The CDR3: CASEQGPTEAFF. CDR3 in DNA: TGTGCCAGCGAACAGGGGCCCACTGAAGCTTTCTTT. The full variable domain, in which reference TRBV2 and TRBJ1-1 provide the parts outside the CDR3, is EPEVTQTPSHQVTQMGQEVILRCVPISNHLYFYWYRQILGQKVEFLVSFYNNEISEKSEIFDDQFSVERPDGSNFTLKIRSTKLEDSAMYFCASEQGPTEAFFGQGTRLTVV.

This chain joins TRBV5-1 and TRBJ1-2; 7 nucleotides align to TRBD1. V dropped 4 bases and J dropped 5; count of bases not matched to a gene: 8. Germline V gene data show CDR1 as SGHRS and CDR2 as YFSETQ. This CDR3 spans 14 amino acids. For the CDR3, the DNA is TGCGCCAGCAGCCCCGGGACAGATTCTTATGGCTACACCTTC. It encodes CASSPGTDSYGYTF.

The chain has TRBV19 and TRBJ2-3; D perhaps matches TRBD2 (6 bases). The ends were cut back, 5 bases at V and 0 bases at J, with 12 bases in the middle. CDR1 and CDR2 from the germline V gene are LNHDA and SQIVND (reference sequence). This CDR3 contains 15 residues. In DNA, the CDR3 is TGTGCCAGTAGTGGCGCTAGCGATAGCACAGATACGCAGTATTTT. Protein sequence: CASSGASDSTDTQYF.

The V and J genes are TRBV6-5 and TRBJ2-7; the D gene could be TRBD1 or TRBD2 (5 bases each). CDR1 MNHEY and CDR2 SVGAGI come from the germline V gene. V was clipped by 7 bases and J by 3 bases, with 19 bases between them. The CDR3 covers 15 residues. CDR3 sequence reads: CASTLETGRDYEQYF. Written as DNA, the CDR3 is TGTGCCAGCACCCTGGAGACGGGACGGGACTACGAGCAGTACTTC.

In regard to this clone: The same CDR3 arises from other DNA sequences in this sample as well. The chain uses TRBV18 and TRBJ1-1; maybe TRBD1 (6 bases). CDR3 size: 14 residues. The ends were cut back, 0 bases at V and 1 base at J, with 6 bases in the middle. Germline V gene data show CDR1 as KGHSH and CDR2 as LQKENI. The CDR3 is CASSPPGGNTEAFF. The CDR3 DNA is TGTGCCAGCTCACCACCAGGGGGGAACACTGAAGCTTTCTTT. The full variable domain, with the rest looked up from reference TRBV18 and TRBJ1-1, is NAGVMQNPRHLVRRRGQEARLRCSPMKGHSHVYWYRQLPEEGLKFMVYLQKENIIDESGMPKERFSAEFPKEGPSILRIQQVVRGDSAAYFCASSPPGGNTEAFFGQGTRLTVV.

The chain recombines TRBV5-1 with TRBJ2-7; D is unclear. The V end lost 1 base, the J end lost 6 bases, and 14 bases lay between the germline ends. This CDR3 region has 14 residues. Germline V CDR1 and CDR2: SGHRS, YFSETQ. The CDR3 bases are TGCGCCAGCAGCTTGAATAGTATAGTCGTCGAGCAGTACTTC. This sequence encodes CASSLNSIVVEQYF.

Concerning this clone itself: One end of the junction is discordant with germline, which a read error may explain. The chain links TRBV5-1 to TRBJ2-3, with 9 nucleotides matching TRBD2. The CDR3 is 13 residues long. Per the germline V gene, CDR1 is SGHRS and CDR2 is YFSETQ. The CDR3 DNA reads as TGCGCCAGCAGCTTGGCCGGCAGGACTAGCGTGCATTTT. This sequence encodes CASSLAGRTSVHF.

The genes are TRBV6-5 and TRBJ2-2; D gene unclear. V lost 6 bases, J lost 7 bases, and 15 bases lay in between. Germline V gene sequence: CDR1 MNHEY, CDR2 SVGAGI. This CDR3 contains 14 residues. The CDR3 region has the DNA TGTGCCAGCAGGTTTTCGCCGGTGGACGGGGAGCTGTTTTTT. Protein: CASRFSPVDGELFF.

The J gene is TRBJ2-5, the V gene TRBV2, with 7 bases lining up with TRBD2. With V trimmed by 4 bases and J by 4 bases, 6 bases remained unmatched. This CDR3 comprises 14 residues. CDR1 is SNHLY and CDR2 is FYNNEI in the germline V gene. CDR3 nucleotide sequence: TGTGCCAGCAGTGCTAACCCGGGGGGAGAGACCCAGTACTTC. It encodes CASSANPGGETQYF.

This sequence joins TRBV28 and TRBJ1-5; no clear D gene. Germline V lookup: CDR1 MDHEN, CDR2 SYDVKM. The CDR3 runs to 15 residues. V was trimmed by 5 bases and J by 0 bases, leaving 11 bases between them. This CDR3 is CASSAPGSSNQPQHF. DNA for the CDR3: TGTGCCAGCAGTGCTCCGGGAAGTAGCAATCAGCCCCAGCATTTT.

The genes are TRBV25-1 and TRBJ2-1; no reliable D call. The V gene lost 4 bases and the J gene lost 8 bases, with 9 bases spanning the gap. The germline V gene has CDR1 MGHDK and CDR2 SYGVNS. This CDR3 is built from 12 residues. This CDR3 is CASSAASHEQFF. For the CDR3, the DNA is TGTGCCAGCAGTGCGGCTTCCCATGAGCAGTTCTTC.

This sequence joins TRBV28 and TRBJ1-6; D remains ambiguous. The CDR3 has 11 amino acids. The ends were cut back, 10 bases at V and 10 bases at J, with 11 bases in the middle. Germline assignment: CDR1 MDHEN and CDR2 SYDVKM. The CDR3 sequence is CATSSASPLHF. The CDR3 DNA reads TGTGCCACCTCTTCGGCCTCACCCCTCCACTTT.

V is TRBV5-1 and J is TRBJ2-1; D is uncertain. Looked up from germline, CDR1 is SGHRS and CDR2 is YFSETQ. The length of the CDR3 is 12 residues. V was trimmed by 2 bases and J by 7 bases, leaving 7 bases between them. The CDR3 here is CASSFLGNEQFF. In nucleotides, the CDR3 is TGCGCCAGCAGCTTTCTTGGGAATGAGCAGTTCTTC.

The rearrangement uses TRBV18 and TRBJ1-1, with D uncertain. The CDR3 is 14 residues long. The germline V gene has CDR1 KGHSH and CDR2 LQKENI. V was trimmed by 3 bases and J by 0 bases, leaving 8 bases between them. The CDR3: CASSPDVMNTEAFF. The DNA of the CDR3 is TGTGCCAGCTCACCGGACGTGATGAACACTGAAGCTTTCTTT.

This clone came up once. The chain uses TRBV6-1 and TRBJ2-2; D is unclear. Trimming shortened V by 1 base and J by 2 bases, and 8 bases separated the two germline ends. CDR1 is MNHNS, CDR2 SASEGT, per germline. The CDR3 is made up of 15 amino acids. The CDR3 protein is CASSEVTLNTGELFF. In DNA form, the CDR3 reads TGTGCCAGCAGTGAAGTGACTTTAAACACCGGGGAGCTGTTTTTT.